This T cell receptor beta chain was identified in a study of blood T cell repertoires in COVID-19 (dated by TCRdb to about 2020). In the study overall: The collaborator samples originated in the United States, Italy and Spain and spanned the acute and convalescent phases of COVID-19. Deeply sampled blood TCRbeta repertoires from subjects exposed to, actively infected with, or recovered from COVID-19 were included in the dataset. The prospective study material was composed of cDNA or gDNA derived from T cells, B-cell-depleted T cells, or PBMCs. The repertoires were made available in a free public database intended to serve as a resource for research on the immune response to SARS-CoV-2. A de-identified subject ID, COVID-19 status, age in years and sex were almost always included in the sample metadata. Where available, HLA class I and class II types were obtained from metadata supplied by the sample provider rather than from assay-based typing. Samples were obtained from the ongoing ImmuneRACE study (first 160 participants) and from over a thousand subjects provided by 6 global collaborators. Study-wide findings and limitations: The quantity of clinical and demographic metadata differed by source and by participant and was supplied without curation.

For this clone: The antigen it recognizes is unknown. No per-base quality is available; no much larger clone lies one base away.

TCRbeta CDR3 regions were amplified from genomic DNA by means of the immunoSEQ Assay, a bias-controlled multiplex PCR. Turning to the authors' computational methods: Nucleated cell counts per sample were estimated from amplification of reference gene primers within the assay. To quantify the absolute abundance of each unique TCRbeta CDR3 rearrangement, sequence reads were collapsed and filtered. For each sample, productive Simpson clonality was calculated as the square root of Simpson's diversity index across productive rearrangements. Imported from immuneACCESS, the table was reduced by TCRdb to in-frame sequences with V and J called. These copies leave out some clones; in studies compared against another copy, an unresolved V gene accounts for under half, and the cause of the remainder is not known. Clone size and V and J calls were adopted from that table, with D and trimming inferred from the DNA. Present in this sample are some 400,000 clones, around 87% of which were seen just once. The ten largest account for under 1.5% of the sample.

In the prospective study, participants were roughly 18 to 100 years old, resided in about two dozen geographic areas of the United States, and were enrolled through a virtual design. In the prospective study, participants were assigned to cohorts based on the clinical history participants reported in a screening survey and a study questionnaire. For ImmuneRACE Cohort 3, a participant was defined as recovered based on two consecutive negative NP/OP PCR tests, clearance by a healthcare professional, or resolution of symptoms. In the prospective study, mobile phlebotomists collected whole blood, serum and a nasopharyngeal or oropharyngeal swab from each participant. Additional blood draws and questionnaires over an approximately 2-month period could optionally be provided by prospective study participants. Before DNA extraction, blood samples from the prospective study were shipped at room temperature or frozen.

Relative to germline, V is 5 bases shorter and J is 6 bases shorter, with 18 bases between their ends. From a lookup of the germline V gene, CDR1 and CDR2 are SGHNT and YENEEA. The CDR3 runs 15 amino acids, cysteine and phenylalanine included. Only CDR3 DNA is held: 45 bases, read in frame from base 1. The rearranged segments are TRBV11-3 and TRBJ2-3; TRBD2 could be the D gene, as 6 bases match. The receptor was isolated from a man in his thirties or forties who had recovered from COVID-19. Material: PBMCs or T cells enriched from blood (not recorded which). The CDR3 region: CASSKEGLGSDTQYF. The sequenced DNA is TGTGCCAGCAGCAAGGAGGGCTTGGGTTCGGATACGCAGTATTTT.